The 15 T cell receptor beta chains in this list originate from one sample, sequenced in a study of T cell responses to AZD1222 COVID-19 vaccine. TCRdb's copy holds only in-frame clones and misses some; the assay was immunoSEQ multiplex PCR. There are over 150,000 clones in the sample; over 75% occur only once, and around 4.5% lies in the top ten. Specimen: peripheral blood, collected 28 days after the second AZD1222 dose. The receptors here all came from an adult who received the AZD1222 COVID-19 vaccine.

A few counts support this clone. Here the CDR3 reads CASSPWASGYRSNQPQHF. The CDR3 coding sequence is TGTGCCAGTAGTCCGTGGGCCTCTGGGTATCGGAGCAATCAGCCCCAGCATTTT. The chain carries TRBV19 and TRBJ1-5; no clear D gene. In germline, CDR1 is LNHDA, CDR2 SQIVND (reference sequence). Trimming cost V 5 bases and J 1 base, with 21 bases left between them. CDR3 length equals 18 residues.

The CDR3 reads CASSYSTEPGADSYEQYF. The CDR3 DNA reads TGTGCCAGCAGTTACTCGACTGAGCCAGGGGCTGACTCCTACGAGCAGTACTTC. The chain uses TRBV6-2 or TRBV6-3 and TRBJ2-7, with D maybe TRBD1 (6 bases). Germline V lookup: CDR1 MNHEY, CDR2 SVGEGT. The V and J ends lost 0 bases and 0 bases respectively, with 18 bases between them. This CDR3 comprises 18 residues.

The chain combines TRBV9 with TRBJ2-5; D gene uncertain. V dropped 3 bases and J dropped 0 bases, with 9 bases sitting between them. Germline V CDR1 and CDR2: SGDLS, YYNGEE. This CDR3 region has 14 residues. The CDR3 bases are TGTGCCAGCAGCGGGACCCAGTACCAAGAGACCCAGTACTTC. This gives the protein CASSGTQYQETQYF.

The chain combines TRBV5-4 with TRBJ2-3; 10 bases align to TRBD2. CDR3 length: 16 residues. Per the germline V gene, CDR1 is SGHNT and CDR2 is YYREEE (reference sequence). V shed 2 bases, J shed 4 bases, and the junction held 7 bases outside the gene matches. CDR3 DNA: TGTGCCAGCAGCTTCAAGCGGGGGGGCACCCCAGATACGCAGTATTTT. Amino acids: CASSFKRGGTPDTQYF.

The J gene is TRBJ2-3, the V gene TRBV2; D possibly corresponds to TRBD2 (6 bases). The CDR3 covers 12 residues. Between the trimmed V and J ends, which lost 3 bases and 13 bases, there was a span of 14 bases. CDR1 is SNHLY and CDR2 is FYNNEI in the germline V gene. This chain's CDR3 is CASSEGWGEKYF. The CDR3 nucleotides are TGTGCCAGCAGTGAGGGTTGGGGGGAGAAGTATTTT. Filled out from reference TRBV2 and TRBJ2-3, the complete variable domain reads EPEVTQTPSHQVTQMGQEVILRCVPISNHLYFYWYRQILGQKVEFLVSFYNNEISEKSEIFDDQFSVERPDGSNFTLKIRSTKLEDSAMYFCASSEGWGEKYFGPGTRLTVL.

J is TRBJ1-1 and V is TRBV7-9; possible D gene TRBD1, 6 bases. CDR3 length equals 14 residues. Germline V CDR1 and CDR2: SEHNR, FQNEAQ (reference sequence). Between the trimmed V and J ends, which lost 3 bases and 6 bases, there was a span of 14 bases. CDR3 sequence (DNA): TGTGCCAGCAGCTTTGAGGGCAGGGGCCCTGAAGCTTTCTTT. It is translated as CASSFEGRGPEAFF.

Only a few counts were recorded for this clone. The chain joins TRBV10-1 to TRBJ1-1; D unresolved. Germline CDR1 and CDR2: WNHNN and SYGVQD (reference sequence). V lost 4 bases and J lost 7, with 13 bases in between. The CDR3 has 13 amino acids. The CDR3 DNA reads TGCGCCAGCAGTGTCCGGACGACGGATGAAGCTTTCTTT. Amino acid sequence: CASSVRTTDEAFF.

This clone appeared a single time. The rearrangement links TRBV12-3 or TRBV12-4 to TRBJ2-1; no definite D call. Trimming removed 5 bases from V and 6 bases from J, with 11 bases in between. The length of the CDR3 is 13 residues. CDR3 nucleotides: TGTGCCAGCAGTCCGACTGTCACCAATGAGCAGTTCTTC. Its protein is CASSPTVTNEQFF.

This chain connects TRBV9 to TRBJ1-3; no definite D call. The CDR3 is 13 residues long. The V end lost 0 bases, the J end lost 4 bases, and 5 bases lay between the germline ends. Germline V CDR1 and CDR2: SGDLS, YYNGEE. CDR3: CASSVGWGNTIYF. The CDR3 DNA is TGTGCCAGCAGCGTAGGTTGGGGAAACACCATATATTTT.

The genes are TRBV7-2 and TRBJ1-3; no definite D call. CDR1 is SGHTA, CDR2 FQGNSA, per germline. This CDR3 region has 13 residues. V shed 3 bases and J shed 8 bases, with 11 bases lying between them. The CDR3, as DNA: TGTGCCAGCAGCTTGGACGGAGGTCACACCATATATTTT. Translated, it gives CASSLDGGHTIYF.

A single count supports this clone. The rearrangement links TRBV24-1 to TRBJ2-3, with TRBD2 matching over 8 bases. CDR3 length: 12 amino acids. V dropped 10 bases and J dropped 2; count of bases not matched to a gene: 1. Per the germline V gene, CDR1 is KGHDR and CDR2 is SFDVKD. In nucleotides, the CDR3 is TGTGCCACTAGCGGGGCCACAGATACGCAGTATTTT. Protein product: CATSGATDTQYF.

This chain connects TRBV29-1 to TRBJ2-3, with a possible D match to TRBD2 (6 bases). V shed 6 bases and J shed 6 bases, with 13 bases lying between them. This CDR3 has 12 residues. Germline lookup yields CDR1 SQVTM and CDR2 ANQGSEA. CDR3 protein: CSVEGKPDTQYF. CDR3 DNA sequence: TGCAGCGTGGAGGGAAAGCCGGATACGCAGTATTTT.

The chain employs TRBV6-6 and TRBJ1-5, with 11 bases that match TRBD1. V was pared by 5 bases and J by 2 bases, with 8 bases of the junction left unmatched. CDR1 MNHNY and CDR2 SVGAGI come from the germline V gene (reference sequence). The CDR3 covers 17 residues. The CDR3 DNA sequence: TGTGCCAGCAGTCCCCGGACAGGGGGCATAGGCAATCAGCCCCAGCATTTT. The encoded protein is CASSPRTGGIGNQPQHF.

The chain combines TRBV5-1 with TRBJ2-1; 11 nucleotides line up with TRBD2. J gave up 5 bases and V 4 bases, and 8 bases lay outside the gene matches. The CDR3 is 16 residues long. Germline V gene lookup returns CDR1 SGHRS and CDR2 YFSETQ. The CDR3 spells CASSPMTSGANNEQFF. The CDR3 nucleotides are TGCGCCAGCAGCCCTATGACTAGCGGGGCTAACAATGAGCAGTTCTTC.

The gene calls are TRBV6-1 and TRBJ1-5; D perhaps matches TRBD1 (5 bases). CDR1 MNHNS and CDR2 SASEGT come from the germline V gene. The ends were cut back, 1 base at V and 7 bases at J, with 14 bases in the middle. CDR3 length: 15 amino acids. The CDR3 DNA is TGTGCCAGCAGTGAAGGGTCGATGGGGGGACAGCCCCAGCATTTT. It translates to CASSEGSMGGQPQHF.